This T cell receptor (beta chain) derives from a study of Ad26.COV2.S vaccination and SARS-CoV-2 variants. Across the whole study: Participant was drawn from the COV1001 Ad26.COV2.S trial arm.

Overall study findings and caveats: Vaccinated individuals (as opposed to placebo recipients) had higher spike-specific TCR breadth. Assessments of TCR breadth and depth may have underestimated the total T cell responses.

Described treatment: around 19 received Ad26.COV2.S at low or high dose, single or two shots; five or six received placebo; per-sample allocation not given. Specimens were obtained on day 63 following the first vaccine or placebo injection. This adult donor, from Boston, was 18-55 years old. The germline V gene encodes CDR1 SGHTA and CDR2 FQGTGA. CDR3 length: 14 amino acids. Profiling relied on immunoSEQ multiplex PCR, and the TCRdb table lists in-frame clones only, not all of them. Of about 320,000 clones listed, around four fifths are singletons. As to this clone: What it binds is unknown. The junction departs from germline at one end; a sequencing error may be responsible.

The clonotype comes from a person between 18 and 60 years old who received the Ad26.COV2.S COVID-19 vaccine or a placebo. The gene calls are TRBV7-3 and TRBJ2-7; TRBD1 or TRBD2 may be the D gene (5 bases each). The sample in question was peripheral blood, obtained in a trial of Ad26.COV2.S vaccine versus placebo. The CDR3 DNA follows: TGTGCCAGCAGCTTAATGGGGGTCTCCGACGAGCAGTACTTC. This translates into CASSLMGVSDEQYF.